The T cell receptor (beta chain) under discussion was sequenced for a study of shared clonotypes between healthy human individuals. CDR1 is SGHTA and CDR2 is FQGNSA in the germline V gene. The CDR3 covers 15 residues. With V trimmed by 4 bases and J by 4 bases, 6 bases remained unmatched. The protocol was immunoSEQ multiplex PCR, while the TCRdb copy is restricted to in-frame clones and leaves out a portion. The sample has 490,000 or so clones, about 80% seen once. The chain couples TRBV7-2 to TRBJ1-5; 8 bases agree with TRBD1. This clonotype was obtained from a middle-aged woman in good health. Some clones in this sample may be carry-over from other donors' samples. Sequencing was performed on PBMCs. CDR3 nucleotide sequence: TGTGCCAGCAGCTACCGACAGGGGAGAAATCAGCCCCAGCATTTT. Translating it yields CASSYRQGRNQPQHF.